This T cell receptor (beta chain) was sequenced during a study of radiation and T cells in renal cell carcinoma (dated by TCRdb to about 2020). Background for the entire study: TCR beta sequencing covered 50 or so samples in total, comprising around 25 tumors and about 27 peripheral blood samples. The last blood draw occurred 4 weeks after radiation, at the same time as nephrectomy. In the approximately 57 samples combined, some 4,000,000 unique CDR3 nucleotide sequences were found, encoding some 2,500,000 unique CDR3 amino acid sequences. Study-wide conclusions, independent of this receptor: Dynamics of the blood repertoire were not tracked past 4 weeks after treatment. Effects of radiation dose or scheduling on the TCR repertoire could not be addressed with the single-armed trial design. No pretreatment tumor biopsies were available, so the baseline intratumoral presence of clonotypes could not be determined. Top tumor clonotypes rose in blood from baseline to 2 weeks post-radiation, then contracted by 4 weeks, suggesting transient expansion of tumor-resident clones.

The CDR3, cysteine through phenylalanine, is 16 amino acids long. Of the read, only the CDR3 DNA is kept; its 48 bases are in frame from base 1. V has 5 bases trimmed and J has 9 bases trimmed; junction bases matching no gene number 10. CDR1 and CDR2 are read off the germline V gene (reference sequence) as MNHNY and SVGAGI. TCR beta libraries were generated from genomic DNA with the immunoSEQ kit, following the manufacturer's recommendations. Library preparation used a first multiplex PCR with proprietary primers, then a second PCR adding unique barcodes, with bead cleanups after each round. A positive control reaction and a negative control reaction, both provided in the kit, were run with every batch of samples. The final libraries were assessed on an Agilent 4200 TapeStation D1000 ScreenTape, pooled by volume, and quantified by qPCR. Sequencing was performed on an Illumina NextSeq500 with a MidOutput 150-cycle cartridge, and 156 Read1 and 15 Index1 cycles were run with kit custom primers. The pooled library was loaded at approximately 1 pM, and around 18% PhiX control was spiked in. Per the authors' processing: Vendor-processed data were analyzed in R, and a clonotype was defined as all T cells sharing the same CDR3 nucleotide sequence. In the clone abundance analyses, frequencies were normalized to the 10,000 most abundant clones in each sample. Public T cell clones, which averaged fewer than five per sample, were removed prior to analysis. A difference in abundance of at least 32-fold between compartments was used to define tumor-enriched and baseline blood-enriched clonotypes. Clonotypes expanded or contracted between blood time points were identified with a beta-binomial differential abundance model. Similarity between tumor and blood repertoires was quantified using the Baroni-Urbani and Buser coefficient, and groups were compared with two-tailed Wilcoxon tests in R. The immuneACCESS repertoire file appears here via TCRdb, limited to in-frame rearrangements. These files lack a portion of the clones; in checked studies, under half of the deficit traces to unresolved V genes, and the cause of the others is not known. V and J calls and clone size are copied from that table; D and trimming were computed from the DNA. In all, the sample holds about 150,000 clones, and 75% to 90% of those were seen once. Together, the top ten hold about 17% of the sample.

Interpreted using the paper, the time point label stands for: blood 4 weeks post-SBRT, at nephrectomy. The treatment or condition tag for this specimen amounts to: 15 Gy SBRT to primary tumor, nephrectomy 4 weeks later. Samples came from a clinical trial, in which primary renal cell carcinomas received 15 Gy stereotactic body radiation therapy followed by nephrectomy 4 weeks later. To track tumor-enriched clonotypes, serial peripheral blood was sampled from radiation-treated patients at baseline and at 2 weeks and 4 weeks after SBRT. Every patient had renal cell carcinoma of clear cell pathology. The QIAamp DNA Blood Mini Kit (Qiagen) was used to prepare genomic DNA for TCR sequencing. The analyses included just those samples that passed every quality control check. A note on this clone: What antigen it recognizes has not been identified. No quality values exist for individual bases; no much larger clone is one base distant.

This TCR was recovered from a woman in her forties or fifties with renal cell carcinoma. The sample was blood, taken from a patient whose treatment included radiotherapy and nephrectomy. This receptor chain uses TRBV6-6 and TRBJ2-1, and 13 bases in between align with TRBD2. Here the CDR3 is given as CASSQPGLAGSREQFF. The bases are TGTGCCAGCAGTCAACCGGGACTAGCGGGAAGCCGTGAGCAGTTCTTC.